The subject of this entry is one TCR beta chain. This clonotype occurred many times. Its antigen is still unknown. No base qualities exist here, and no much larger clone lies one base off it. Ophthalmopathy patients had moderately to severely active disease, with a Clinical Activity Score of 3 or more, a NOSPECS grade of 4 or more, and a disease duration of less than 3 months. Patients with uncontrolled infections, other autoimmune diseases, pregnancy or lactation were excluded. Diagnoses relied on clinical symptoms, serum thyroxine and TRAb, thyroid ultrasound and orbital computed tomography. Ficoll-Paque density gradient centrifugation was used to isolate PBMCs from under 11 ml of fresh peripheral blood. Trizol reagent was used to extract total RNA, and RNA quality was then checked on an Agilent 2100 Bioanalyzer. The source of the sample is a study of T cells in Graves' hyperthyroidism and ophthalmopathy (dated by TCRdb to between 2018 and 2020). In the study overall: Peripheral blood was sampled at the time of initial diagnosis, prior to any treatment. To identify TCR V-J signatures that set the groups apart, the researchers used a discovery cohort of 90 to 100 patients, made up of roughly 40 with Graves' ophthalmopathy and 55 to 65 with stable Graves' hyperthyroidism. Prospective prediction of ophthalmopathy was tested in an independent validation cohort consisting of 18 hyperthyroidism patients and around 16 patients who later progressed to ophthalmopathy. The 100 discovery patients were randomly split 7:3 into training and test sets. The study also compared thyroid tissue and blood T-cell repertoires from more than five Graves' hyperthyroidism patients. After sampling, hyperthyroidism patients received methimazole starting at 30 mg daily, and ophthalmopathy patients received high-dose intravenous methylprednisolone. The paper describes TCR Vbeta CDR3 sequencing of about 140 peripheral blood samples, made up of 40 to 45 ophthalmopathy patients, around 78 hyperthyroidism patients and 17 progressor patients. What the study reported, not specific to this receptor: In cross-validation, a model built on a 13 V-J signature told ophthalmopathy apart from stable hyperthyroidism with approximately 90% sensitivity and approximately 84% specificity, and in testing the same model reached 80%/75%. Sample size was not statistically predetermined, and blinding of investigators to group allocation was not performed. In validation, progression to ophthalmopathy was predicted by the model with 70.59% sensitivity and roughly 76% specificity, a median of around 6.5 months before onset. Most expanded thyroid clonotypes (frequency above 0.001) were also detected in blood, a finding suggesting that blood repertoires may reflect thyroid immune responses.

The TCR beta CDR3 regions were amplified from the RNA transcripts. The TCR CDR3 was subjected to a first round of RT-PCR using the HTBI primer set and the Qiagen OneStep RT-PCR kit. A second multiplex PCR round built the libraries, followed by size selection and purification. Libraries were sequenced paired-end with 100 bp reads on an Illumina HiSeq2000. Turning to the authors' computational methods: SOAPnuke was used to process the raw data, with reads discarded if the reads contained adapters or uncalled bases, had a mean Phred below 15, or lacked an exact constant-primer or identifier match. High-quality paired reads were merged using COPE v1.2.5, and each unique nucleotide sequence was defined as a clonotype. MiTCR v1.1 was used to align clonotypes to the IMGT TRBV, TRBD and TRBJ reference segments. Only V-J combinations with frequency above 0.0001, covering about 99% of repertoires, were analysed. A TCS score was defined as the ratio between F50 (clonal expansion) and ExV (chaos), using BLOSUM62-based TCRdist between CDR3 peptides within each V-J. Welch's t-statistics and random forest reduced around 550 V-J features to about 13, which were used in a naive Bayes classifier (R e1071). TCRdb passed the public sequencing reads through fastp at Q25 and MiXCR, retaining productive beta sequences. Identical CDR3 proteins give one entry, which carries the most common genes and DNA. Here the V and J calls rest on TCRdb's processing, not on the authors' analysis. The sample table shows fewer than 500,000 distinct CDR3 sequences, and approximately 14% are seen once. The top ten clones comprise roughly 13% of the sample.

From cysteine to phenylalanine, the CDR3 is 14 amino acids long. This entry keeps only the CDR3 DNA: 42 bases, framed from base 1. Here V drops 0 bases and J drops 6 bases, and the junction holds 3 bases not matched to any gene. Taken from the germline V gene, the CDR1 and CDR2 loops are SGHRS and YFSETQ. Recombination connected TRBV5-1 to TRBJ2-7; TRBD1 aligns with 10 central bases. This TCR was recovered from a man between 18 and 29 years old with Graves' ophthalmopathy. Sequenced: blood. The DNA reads TGCGCCAGCAGCTTGGGCGACAGGGGGCCCGAGCAGTACTTC. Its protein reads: CASSLGDRGPEQYF. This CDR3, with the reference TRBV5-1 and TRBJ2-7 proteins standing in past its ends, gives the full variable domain KAGVTQTPRYLIKTRGQQVTLSCSPISGHRSVSWYQQTPGQGLQFLFEYFSETQRNKGNFPGRFSGRQFSNSRSEMNVSTLELGDSALYLCASSLGDRGPEQYFGPGTRLTVT.